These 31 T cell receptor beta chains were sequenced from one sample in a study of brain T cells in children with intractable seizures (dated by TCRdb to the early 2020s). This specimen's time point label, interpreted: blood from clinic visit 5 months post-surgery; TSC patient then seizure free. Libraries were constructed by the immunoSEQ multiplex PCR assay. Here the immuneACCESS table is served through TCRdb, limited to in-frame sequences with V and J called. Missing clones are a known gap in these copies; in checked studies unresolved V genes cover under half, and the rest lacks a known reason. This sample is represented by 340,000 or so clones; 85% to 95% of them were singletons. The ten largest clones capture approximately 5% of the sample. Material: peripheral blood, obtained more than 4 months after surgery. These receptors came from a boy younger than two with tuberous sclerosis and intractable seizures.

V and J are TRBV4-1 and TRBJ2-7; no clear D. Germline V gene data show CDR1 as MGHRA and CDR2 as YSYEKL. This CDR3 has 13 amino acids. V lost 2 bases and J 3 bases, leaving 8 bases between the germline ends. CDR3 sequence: CASSQTHVYEQYF. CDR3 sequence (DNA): TGCGCCAGCAGCCAAACCCACGTCTACGAGCAGTACTTC.

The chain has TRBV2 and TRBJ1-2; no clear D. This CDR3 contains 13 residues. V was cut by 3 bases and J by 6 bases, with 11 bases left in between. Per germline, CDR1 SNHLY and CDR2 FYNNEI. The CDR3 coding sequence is TGTGCCAGCAGTGAGGACCGCCTGGATGGCTACACCTTC. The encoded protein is CASSEDRLDGYTF.

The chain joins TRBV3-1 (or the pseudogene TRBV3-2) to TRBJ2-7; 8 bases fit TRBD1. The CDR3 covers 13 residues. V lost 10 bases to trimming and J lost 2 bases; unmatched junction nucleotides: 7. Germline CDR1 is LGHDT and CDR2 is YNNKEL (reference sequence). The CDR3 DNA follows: TGTGCCACCAGGGGGCCTCGGGCCTACGAGCAGTACTTC. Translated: CATRGPRAYEQYF.

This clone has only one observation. This CDR3 reads CASSLTNPEWNSPLHF. The CDR3 region has the DNA TGCGCCAGCAGCTTGACGAACCCGGAATGGAATTCACCCCTCCACTTT. The chain recombines TRBV5-1 with TRBJ1-6; D is uncertain. The CDR3 runs 16 residues. CDR1 is SGHRS, CDR2 YFSETQ, per germline. The ends were cut back, 1 base at V and 7 bases at J, with 15 bases in the middle.

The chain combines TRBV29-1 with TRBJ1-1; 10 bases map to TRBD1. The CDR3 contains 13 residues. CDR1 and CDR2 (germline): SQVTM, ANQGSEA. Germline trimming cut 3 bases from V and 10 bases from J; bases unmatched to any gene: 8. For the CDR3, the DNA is TGCAGCGTTGATGGACAGGGGGTGCCTGGAGCTTTCTTT. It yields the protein CSVDGQGVPGAFF. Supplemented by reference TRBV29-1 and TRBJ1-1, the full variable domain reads SAVISQKPSRDICQRGTSLTIQCQVDSQVTMMFWYRQQPGQSLTLIATANQGSEATYESGFVIDKFPISRPNLTFSTLTVSNMSPEDSSIYLCSVDGQGVPGAFFGQGTRLTVV.

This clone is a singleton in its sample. The CDR3 here is CASSTRQVSYNEQFF. In DNA, the CDR3 is TGTGCCAGCTCCACCCGACAGGTTTCCTACAATGAGCAGTTCTTC. The J gene is TRBJ2-1, the V gene TRBV2, with a weak D call TRBD1 (6 bases). The V gene lost 8 bases and the J gene lost 1 base, with 15 bases spanning the gap. From germline, CDR1 is SNHLY and CDR2 FYNNEI. CDR3 size: 15 residues.

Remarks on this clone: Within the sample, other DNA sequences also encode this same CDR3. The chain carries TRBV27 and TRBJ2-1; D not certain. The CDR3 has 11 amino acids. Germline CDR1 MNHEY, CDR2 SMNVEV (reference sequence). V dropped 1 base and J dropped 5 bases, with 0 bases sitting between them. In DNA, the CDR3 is TGTGCCAGCAGTTTATACAATGAGCAGTTCTTC. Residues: CASSLYNEQFF.

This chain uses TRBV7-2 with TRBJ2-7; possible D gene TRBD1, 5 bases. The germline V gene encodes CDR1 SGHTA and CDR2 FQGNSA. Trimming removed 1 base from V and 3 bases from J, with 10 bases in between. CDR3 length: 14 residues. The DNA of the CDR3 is TGTGCCAGCAGCTTAGGTTACAGGAGCTACGAGCAGTACTTC. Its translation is CASSLGYRSYEQYF.

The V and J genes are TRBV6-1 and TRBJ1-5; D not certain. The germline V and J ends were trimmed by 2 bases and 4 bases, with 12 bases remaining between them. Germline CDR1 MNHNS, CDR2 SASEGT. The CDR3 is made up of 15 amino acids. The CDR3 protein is CASSEYHAANQPQHF. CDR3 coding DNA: TGTGCCAGCAGTGAATATCATGCAGCAAATCAGCCCCAGCATTTT.

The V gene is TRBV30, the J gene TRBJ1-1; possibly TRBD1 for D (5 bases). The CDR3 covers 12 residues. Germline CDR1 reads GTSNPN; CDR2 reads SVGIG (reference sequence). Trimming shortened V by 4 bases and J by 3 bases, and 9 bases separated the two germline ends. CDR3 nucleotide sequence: TGTGCCTGGACAGGGTTGGACACTGAAGCTTTCTTT. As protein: CAWTGLDTEAFF.

The CDR3 sequence is CASSARGLAYNEQFF. The CDR3 DNA reads TGTGCCAGCAGCGCCCGAGGACTTGCCTACAATGAGCAGTTCTTC. This rearrangement joins TRBV6-5 to TRBJ2-1; a weak D match, TRBD2 (5 bases). Germline V gene data show CDR1 as MNHEY and CDR2 as SVGAGI. Trimming cost V 6 bases and J 2 bases, with 14 bases left between them. This CDR3 spans 15 amino acids.

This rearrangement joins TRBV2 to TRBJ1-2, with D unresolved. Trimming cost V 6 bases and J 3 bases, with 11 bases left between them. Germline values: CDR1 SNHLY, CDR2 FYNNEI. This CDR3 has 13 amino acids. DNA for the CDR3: TGTGCCAGCAGAGAGGACGGATACTATGGCTACACCTTC. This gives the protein CASREDGYYGYTF.

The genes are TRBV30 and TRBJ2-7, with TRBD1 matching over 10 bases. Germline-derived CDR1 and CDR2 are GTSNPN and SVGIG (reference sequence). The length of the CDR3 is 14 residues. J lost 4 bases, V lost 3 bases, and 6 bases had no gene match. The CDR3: CAWRPGTGEYEQYF. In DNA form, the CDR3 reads TGTGCCTGGAGACCCGGGACAGGGGAATACGAGCAGTACTTC.

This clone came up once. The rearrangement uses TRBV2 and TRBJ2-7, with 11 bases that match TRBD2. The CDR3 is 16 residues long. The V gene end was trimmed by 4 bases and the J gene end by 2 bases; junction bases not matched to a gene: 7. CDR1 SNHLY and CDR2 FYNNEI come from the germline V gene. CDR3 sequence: CASSVMGLAEPYEQYF. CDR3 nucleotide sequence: TGTGCCAGCAGTGTAATGGGACTAGCGGAGCCCTACGAGCAGTACTTC.

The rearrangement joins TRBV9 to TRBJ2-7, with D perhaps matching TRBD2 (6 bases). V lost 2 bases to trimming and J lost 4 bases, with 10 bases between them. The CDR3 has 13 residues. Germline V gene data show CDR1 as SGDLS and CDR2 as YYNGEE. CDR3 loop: CASSVGGEYEQYF. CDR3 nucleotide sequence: TGTGCCAGCAGCGTTGGAGGGGAGTACGAGCAGTACTTC. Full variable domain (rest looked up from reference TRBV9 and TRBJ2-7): DSGVTQTPKHLITATGQRVTLRCSPRSGDLSVYWYQQSLDQGLQFLIQYYNGEERAKGNILERFSAQQFPDLHSELNLSSLELGDSALYFCASSVGGEYEQYFGPGTRLTVT.

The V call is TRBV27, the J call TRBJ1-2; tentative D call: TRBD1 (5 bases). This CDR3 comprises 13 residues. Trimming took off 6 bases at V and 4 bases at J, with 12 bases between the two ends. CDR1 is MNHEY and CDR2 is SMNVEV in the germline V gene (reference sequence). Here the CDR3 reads CASSPGSSYGYTF. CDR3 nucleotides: TGTGCCAGCAGCCCAGGGTCCTCCTATGGCTACACCTTC.

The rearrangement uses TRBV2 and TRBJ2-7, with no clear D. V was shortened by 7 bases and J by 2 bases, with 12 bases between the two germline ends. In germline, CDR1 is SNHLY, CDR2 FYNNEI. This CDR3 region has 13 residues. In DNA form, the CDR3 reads TGTGCCAGCACGACGAACCCAACCTACGAGCAGTACTTC. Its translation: CASTTNPTYEQYF. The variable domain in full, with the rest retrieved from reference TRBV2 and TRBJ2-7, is EPEVTQTPSHQVTQMGQEVILRCVPISNHLYFYWYRQILGQKVEFLVSFYNNEISEKSEIFDDQFSVERPDGSNFTLKIRSTKLEDSAMYFCASTTNPTYEQYFGPGTRLTVT.

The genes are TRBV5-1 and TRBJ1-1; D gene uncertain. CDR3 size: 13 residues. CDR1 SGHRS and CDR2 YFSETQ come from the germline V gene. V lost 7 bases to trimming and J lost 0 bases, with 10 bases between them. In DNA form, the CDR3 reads TGCGCCAGCGCGACGGGGATGAACACTGAAGCTTTCTTT. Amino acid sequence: CASATGMNTEAFF.

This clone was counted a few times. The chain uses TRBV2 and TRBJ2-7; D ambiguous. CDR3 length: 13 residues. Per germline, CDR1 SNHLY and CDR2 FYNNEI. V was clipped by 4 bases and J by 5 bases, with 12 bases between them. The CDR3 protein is CASSATGLDEQYF. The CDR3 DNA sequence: TGTGCCAGCAGTGCTACCGGCCTAGACGAGCAGTACTTC.

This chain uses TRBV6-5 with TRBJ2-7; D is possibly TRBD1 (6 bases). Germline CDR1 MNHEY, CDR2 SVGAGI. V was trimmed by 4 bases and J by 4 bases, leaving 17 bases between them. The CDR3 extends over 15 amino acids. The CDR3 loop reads CASSFLQGLGYEQYF. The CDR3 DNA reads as TGTGCCAGCAGTTTCCTACAGGGTCTAGGGTACGAGCAGTACTTC.

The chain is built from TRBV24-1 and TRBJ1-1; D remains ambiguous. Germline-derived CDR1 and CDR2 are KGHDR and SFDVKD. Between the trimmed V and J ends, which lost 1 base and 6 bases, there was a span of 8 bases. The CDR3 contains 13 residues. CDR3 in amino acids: CATSDFGSPEAFF. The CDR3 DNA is TGTGCCACCAGTGATTTTGGATCACCTGAAGCTTTCTTT.

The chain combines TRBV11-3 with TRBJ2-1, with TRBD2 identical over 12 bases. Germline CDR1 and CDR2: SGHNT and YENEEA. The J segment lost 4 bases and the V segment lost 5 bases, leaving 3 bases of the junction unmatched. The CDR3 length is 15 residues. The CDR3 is CASSGGLAGYNEQFF. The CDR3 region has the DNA TGTGCCAGCAGCGGTGGACTAGCGGGGTACAATGAGCAGTTCTTC.

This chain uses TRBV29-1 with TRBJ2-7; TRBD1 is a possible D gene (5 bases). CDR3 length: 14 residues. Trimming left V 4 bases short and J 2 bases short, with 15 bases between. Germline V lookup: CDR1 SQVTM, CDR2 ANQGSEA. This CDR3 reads CSVVTQGSPYEQYF. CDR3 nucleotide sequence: TGCAGCGTTGTAACGCAGGGTTCCCCCTACGAGCAGTACTTC.

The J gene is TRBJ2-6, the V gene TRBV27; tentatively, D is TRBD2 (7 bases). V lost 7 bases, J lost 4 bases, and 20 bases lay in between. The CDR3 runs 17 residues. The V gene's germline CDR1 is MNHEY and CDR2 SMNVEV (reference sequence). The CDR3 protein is CASKIGGALVGANVLTF. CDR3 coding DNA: TGTGCCAGCAAAATAGGGGGGGCCTTAGTAGGGGCCAACGTCCTGACTTTC. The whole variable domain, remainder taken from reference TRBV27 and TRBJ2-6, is EAQVTQNPRYLITVTGKKLTVTCSQNMNHEYMSWYRQDPGLGLRQIYYSMNVEVTDKGDVPEGYKVSRKEKRNFPLILESPSPNQTSLYFCASKIGGALVGANVLTFGAGSRLTVL.

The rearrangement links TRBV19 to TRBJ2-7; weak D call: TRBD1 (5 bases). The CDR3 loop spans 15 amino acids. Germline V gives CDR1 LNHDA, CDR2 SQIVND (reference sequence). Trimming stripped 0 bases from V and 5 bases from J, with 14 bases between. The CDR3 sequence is CASSIDWGSLDEQYF. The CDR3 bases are TGTGCCAGTAGTATAGACTGGGGCTCCTTGGACGAGCAGTACTTC. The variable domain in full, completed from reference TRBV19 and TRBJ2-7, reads DGGITQSPKYLFRKEGQNVTLSCEQNLNHDAMYWYRQDPGQGLRLIYYSQIVNDFQKGDIAEGYSVSREKKESFPLTVTSAQKNPTAFYLCASSIDWGSLDEQYFGPGTRLTVT.

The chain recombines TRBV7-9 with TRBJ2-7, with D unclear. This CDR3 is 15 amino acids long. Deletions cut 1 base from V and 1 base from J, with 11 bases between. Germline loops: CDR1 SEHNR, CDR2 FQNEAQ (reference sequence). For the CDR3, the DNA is TGTGCCAGCAGCTTAGTGGAGACCAATTCCTACGAGCAGTACTTC. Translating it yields CASSLVETNSYEQYF. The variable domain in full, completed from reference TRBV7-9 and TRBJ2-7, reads DTGVSQNPRHKITKRGQNVTFRCDPISEHNRLYWYRQTLGQGPEFLTYFQNEAQLEKSRLLSDRFSAERPKGSFSTLEIQRTEQGDSAMYLCASSLVETNSYEQYFGPGTRLTVT.

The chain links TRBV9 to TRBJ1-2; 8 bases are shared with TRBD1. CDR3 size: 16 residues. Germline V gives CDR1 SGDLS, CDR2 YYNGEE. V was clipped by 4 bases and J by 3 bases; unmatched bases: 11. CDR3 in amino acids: CASSSGPGQGYYGYTF. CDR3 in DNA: TGTGCCAGCAGCTCCGGTCCAGGACAGGGTTACTATGGCTACACCTTC.

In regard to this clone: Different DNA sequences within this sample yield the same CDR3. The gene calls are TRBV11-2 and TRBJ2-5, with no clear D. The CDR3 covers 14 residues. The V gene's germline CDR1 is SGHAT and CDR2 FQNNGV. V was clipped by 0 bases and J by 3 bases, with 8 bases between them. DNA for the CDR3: TGTGCCAGCAGCTTAGACAGATTGGAAGAGACCCAGTACTTC. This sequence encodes CASSLDRLEETQYF.

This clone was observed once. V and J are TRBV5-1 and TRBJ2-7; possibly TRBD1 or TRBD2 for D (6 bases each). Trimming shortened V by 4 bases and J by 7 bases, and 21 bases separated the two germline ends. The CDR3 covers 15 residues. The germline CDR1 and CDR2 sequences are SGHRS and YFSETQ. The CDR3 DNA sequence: TGCGCCAGCAGCCCCCAATCGGGGGCTTTAGTGGAGCAGTACTTC. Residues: CASSPQSGALVEQYF.

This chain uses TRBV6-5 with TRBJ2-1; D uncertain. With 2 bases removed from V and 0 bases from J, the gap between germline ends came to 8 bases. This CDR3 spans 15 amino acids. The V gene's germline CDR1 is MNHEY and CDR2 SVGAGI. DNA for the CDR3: TGTGCCAGCAGTTACCAGGCCTACTCCTACAATGAGCAGTTCTTC. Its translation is CASSYQAYSYNEQFF.

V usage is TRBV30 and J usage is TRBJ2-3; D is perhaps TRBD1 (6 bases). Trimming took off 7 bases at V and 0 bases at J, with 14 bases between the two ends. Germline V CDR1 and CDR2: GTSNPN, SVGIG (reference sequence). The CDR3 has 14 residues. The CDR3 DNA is TGTGCCTCCCGACCAACAGGGAGCACAGATACGCAGTATTTT. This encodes CASRPTGSTDTQYF. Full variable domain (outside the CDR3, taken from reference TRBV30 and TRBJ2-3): SQTIHQWPATLVQPVGSPLSLECTVEGTSNPNLYWYRQAAGRGLQLLFYSVGIGQISSEVPQNLSASRPQDRQFILSSKKLLLSDSGFYLCASRPTGSTDTQYFGPGTRLTVL.